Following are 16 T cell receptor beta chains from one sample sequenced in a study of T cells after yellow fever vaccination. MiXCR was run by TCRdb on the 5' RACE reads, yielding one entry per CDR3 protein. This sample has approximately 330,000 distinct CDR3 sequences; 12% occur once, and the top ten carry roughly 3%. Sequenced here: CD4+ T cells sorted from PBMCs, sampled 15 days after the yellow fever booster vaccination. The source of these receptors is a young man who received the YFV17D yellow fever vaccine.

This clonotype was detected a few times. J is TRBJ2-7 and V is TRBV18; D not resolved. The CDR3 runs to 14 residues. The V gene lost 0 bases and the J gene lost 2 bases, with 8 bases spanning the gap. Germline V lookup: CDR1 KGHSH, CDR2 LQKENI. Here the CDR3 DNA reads TGTGCCAGCTCACCACCCGACGAAGCCTACGAGCAGTACTTC. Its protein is CASSPPDEAYEQYF. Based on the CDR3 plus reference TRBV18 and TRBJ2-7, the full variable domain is NAGVMQNPRHLVRRRGQEARLRCSPMKGHSHVYWYRQLPEEGLKFMVYLQKENIIDESGMPKERFSAEFPKEGPSILRIQQVVRGDSAAYFCASSPPDEAYEQYFGPGTRLTVT.

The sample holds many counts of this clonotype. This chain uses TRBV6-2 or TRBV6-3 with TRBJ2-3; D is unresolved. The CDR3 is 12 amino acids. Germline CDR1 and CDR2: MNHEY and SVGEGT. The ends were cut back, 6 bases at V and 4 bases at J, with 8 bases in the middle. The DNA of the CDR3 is TGTGCCAGCAGCAAAGAAGCAGATACGCAGTATTTT. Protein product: CASSKEADTQYF.

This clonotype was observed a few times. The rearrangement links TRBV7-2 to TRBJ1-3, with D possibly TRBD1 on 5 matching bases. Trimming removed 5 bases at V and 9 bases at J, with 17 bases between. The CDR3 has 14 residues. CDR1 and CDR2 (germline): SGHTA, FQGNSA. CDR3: CASSPGTAAGTIYF. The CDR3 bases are TGTGCCAGCAGCCCCGGGACCGCGGCAGGCACCATATATTTT.

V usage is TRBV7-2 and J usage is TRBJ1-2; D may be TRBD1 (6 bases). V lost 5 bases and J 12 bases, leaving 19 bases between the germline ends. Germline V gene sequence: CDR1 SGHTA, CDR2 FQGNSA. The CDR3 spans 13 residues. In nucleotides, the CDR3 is TGTGCCAGCAGCGGGAGGGGGAACTTAGGTCACACCTTC. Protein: CASSGRGNLGHTF. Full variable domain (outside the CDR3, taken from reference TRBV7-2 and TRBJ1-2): GAGVSQSPSNKVTEKGKDVELRCDPISGHTALYWYRQSLGQGLEFLIYFQGNSAPDKSGLPSDRFSAERTGGSVSTLTIQRTQQEDSAVYLCASSGRGNLGHTFGSGTRLTVV.

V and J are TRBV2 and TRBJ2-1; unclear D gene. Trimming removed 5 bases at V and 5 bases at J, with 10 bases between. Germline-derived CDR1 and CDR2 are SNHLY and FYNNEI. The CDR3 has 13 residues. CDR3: CASSSYLDNEQFF. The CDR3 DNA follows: TGTGCCAGCAGTTCTTACTTGGACAATGAGCAGTTCTTC.

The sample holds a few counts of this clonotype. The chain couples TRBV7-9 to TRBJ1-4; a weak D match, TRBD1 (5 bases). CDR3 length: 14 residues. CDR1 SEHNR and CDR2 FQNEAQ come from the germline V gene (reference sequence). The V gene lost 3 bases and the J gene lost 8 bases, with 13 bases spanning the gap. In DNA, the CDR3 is TGTGCCAGCAGCTTCGGGACCTCTGAGGAAAAACTGTTTTTT. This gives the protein CASSFGTSEEKLFF.

Written as DNA, the CDR3 is TGTGCCAGCAGCCAGGAGCTAGCGGGGGGCTCCACAGATACGCAGTATTTT. It yields the protein CASSQELAGGSTDTQYF. The chain recombines TRBV16 with TRBJ2-3, with 11 bases identical to TRBD2. The germline V gene encodes CDR1 KGHSY and CDR2 FQNENV. The CDR3 is 17 amino acids. Unmatched junction bases numbered 7, after V lost 3 bases and J lost 2 bases.

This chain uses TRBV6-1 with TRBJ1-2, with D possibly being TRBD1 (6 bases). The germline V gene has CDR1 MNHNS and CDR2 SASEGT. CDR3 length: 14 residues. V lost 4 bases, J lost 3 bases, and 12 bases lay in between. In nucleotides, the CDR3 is TGTGCCAGCAGTGCCGGGGACACCCACTATGGCTACACCTTC. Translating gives CASSAGDTHYGYTF.

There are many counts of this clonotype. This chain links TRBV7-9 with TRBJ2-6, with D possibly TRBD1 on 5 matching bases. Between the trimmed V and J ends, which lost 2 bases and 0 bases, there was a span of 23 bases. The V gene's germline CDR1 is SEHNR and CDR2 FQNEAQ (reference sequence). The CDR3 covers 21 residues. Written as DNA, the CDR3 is TGTGCCAGCAGCTTAAGGCGGATAAGGGGCCCCCTTTACTCTGGGGCCAACGTCCTGACTTTC. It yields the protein CASSLRRIRGPLYSGANVLTF.

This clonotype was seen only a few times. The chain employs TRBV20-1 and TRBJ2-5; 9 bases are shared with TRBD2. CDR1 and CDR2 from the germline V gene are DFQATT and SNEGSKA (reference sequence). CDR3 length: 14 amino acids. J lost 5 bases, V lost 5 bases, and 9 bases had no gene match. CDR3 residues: CSAFPASGKETQYF. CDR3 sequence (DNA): TGCAGTGCTTTTCCGGCTAGCGGGAAGGAGACCCAGTACTTC.

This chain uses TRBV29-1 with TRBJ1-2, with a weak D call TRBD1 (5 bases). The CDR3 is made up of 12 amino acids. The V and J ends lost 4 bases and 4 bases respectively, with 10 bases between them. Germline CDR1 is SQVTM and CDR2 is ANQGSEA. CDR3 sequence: CSVGSGGYGYTF. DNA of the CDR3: TGCAGCGTTGGGAGTGGGGGCTATGGCTACACCTTC.

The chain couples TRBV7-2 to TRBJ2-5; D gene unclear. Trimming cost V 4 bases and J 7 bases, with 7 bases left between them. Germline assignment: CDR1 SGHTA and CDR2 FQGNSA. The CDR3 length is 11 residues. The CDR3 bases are TGTGCCAGCAGCTCTCAGGCGACCCAGTACTTC. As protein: CASSSQATQYF. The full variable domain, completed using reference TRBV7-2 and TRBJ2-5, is GAGVSQSPSNKVTEKGKDVELRCDPISGHTALYWYRQSLGQGLEFLIYFQGNSAPDKSGLPSDRFSAERTGGSVSTLTIQRTQQEDSAVYLCASSSQATQYFGPGTRLLVL.

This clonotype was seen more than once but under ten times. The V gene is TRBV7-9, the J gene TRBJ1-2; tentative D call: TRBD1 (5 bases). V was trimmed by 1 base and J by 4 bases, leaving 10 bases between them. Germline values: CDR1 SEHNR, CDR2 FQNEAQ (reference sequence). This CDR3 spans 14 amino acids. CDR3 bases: TGTGCCAGCAGCTTAGGGGGGGTTATCTATGGCTACACCTTC. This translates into CASSLGGVIYGYTF.

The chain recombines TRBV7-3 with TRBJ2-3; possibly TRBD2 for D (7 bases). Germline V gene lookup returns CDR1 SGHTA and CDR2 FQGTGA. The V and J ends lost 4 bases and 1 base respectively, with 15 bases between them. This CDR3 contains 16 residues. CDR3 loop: CASSSLAGAGTDTQYF. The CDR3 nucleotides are TGTGCCAGCAGCTCCCTCGCGGGGGCAGGCACAGATACGCAGTATTTT.

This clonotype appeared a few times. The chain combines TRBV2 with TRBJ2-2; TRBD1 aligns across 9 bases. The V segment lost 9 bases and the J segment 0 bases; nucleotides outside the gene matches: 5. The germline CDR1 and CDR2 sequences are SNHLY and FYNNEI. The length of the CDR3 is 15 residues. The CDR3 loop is CARDRGPANTGELFF. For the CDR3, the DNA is TGTGCCAGGGACAGGGGCCCCGCGAACACCGGGGAGCTGTTTTTT.

CDR3 DNA: TGTGCCAGCAGTGGACCGGGGGCAAAAACTTTCTTT. This translates into CASSGPGAKTFF. This chain joins TRBV25-1 and TRBJ1-1, with a weak D call TRBD1 (6 bases). CDR1 is MGHDK, CDR2 SYGVNS, per germline. V was pared by 4 bases and J by 12 bases, with 15 bases between. The CDR3 length is 12 residues.